This TCR beta chain was obtained from a study of T cell responses to AZD1222 COVID-19 vaccine. Findings of the study overall: Females made up more of the donors, who were largely white British, and clonal diversity may have come out too low. Two doses of AZD1222 preceded a rise in Spike-specific TCR breadth and depth. The reported proportion of spike-specific TCRs targeting unmutated variant regions was nearly half.

Regarding this clone: Its target is unknown.

Pooled together were second doses at about 4 or about 12 weeks. Clones were read by immunoSEQ multiplex PCR, and TCRdb kept only the in-frame ones, dropping some. The sample contains under 150,000 clones, 75% to 90% of which appear only once. This CDR3 is built from 15 residues. Trimming shortened V by 0 bases and J by 5 bases, and 13 bases separated the two germline ends. Germline V lookup: CDR1 SGHTA, CDR2 FQGNSA. Sequences were derived from peripheral blood, sampled 28 days after the second AZD1222 dose. The receptor comes from an adult who received the AZD1222 COVID-19 vaccine. J is TRBJ1-2 and V is TRBV7-2; D may be TRBD1 (5 bases). CDR3 region: CASSLAGREVYGYTF. The DNA of the CDR3 is TGTGCCAGCAGCTTAGCTGGCAGGGAAGTATATGGCTACACCTTC.